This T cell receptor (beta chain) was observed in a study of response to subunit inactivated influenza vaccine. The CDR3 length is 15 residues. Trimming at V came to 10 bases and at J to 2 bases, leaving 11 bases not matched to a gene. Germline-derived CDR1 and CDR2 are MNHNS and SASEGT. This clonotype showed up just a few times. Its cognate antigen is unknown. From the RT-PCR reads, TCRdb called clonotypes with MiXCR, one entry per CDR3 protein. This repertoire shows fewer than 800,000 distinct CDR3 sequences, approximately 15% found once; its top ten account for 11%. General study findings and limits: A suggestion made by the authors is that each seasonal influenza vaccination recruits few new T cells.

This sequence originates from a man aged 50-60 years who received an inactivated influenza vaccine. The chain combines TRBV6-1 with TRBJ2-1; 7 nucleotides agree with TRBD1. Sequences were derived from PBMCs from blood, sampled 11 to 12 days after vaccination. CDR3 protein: CATLPRQGTYNEQFF. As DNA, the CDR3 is TGTGCCACCCTTCCCCGACAGGGAACCTACAATGAGCAGTTCTTC.